The 24 T cell receptor beta chains below were found in one sample sequenced in a study of blood T cell repertoires in COVID-19 (dated by TCRdb to 2020 to 2021). Library prep was done by the immunoSEQ multiplex PCR assay. TCRdb took this table from immuneACCESS and kept in-frame rearrangements with V and J called. Such tables lack part of the clones; where checked against another copy, unresolved V genes explain under half of the gap, and the rest is unexplained. This sample comprises over 75,000 clones, around four fifths of them detected only once. The top ten clonotypes cover 16% of the sample. What was sequenced was peripheral blood. The receptors were gathered from a human donor in a cohort sampled during active COVID-19.

The gene calls are TRBV18 and TRBJ2-1; 9 bases line up with TRBD1. There are 15 residues in the CDR3. Germline values: CDR1 KGHSH, CDR2 LQKENI. The V and J ends lost 3 bases and 3 bases, in that order; junction bases with no gene match: 3. This chain's CDR3 is CASSPGTGNYNEQFF. The CDR3 DNA is TGTGCCAGCTCACCCGGGACAGGGAACTACAATGAGCAGTTCTTC. The variable domain in full, with the rest retrieved from reference TRBV18 and TRBJ2-1, is NAGVMQNPRHLVRRRGQEARLRCSPMKGHSHVYWYRQLPEEGLKFMVYLQKENIIDESGMPKERFSAEFPKEGPSILRIQQVVRGDSAAYFCASSPGTGNYNEQFFGPGTRLTVL.

The chain couples TRBV10-2 to TRBJ2-2, with 13 bases identical to TRBD2. The germline CDR1 and CDR2 sequences are WSHSY and SAAADI. The CDR3 extends over 15 amino acids. V shed 4 bases, J shed 7 bases, and the junction held 3 bases outside the gene matches. CDR3 loop: CASSGTSGRFGELFF. CDR3 nucleotide sequence: TGCGCCAGCAGTGGGACTAGCGGGAGATTCGGGGAGCTGTTTTTT.

CDR3 in amino acids: CASSLLSGKYGYTF. The DNA of the CDR3 is TGTGCCAGCAGCCTATTGTCTGGTAAATATGGCTACACCTTC. The chain combines TRBV5-5 with TRBJ1-2; D call uncertain. This CDR3 is 14 amino acids long. The germline V gene encodes CDR1 SGHKS and CDR2 YYEKEE (reference sequence). V lost 4 bases, J lost 5 bases, and 15 bases lay in between.

This chain links TRBV6-5 with TRBJ2-5; the match to TRBD1 covers 8 bases. Germline loops: CDR1 MNHEY, CDR2 SVGAGI. The CDR3 covers 16 residues. Trimming at V came to 0 bases and at J to 4 bases, leaving 7 bases not matched to a gene. The CDR3 protein is CASSYSISGGRETQYF. The CDR3, as DNA: TGTGCCAGCAGTTACTCGATTTCAGGGGGCCGAGAGACCCAGTACTTC.

This chain connects TRBV5-1 to TRBJ1-2; a possible D gene is TRBD1 (5 bases). The ends were cut back, 0 bases at V and 0 bases at J, with 9 bases in the middle. This CDR3 contains 15 residues. Germline CDR1 reads SGHRS; CDR2 reads YFSETQ. DNA for the CDR3: TGCGCCAGCAGCTTGGAGGCAGGGACTAACTATGGCTACACCTTC. It translates to CASSLEAGTNYGYTF.

The rearrangement joins TRBV4-2 to TRBJ2-3, with 12 positions matching TRBD2. The CDR3 spans 16 residues. CDR1 and CDR2 from the germline V gene are LGHNA and YNFKEQ. V shed 4 bases and J 4 bases; nucleotides not matched to a gene: 6. For the CDR3, the DNA is TGTGCCAGCAGCCTTCAGACTAGCGGGAGTGCAGATACGCAGTATTTT. Protein sequence: CASSLQTSGSADTQYF.

At least ten counts were recorded for this clone. The V gene is TRBV11-2, the J gene TRBJ2-7, with 8 bases aligning to TRBD1. Germline CDR1 SGHAT, CDR2 FQNNGV. CDR3 length equals 13 residues. The J segment lost 6 bases and the V segment lost 2 bases, leaving 3 bases of the junction unmatched. The CDR3 loop is CASSLRTGREQYF. The CDR3 nucleotides are TGTGCCAGCAGCTTACGGACAGGGCGCGAGCAGTACTTC.

The gene calls are TRBV4-1 and TRBJ1-2, with D perhaps TRBD1 (6 bases). V lost 2 bases to trimming and J lost 7 bases, with 23 bases between them. CDR1 MGHRA and CDR2 YSYEKL come from the germline V gene. This CDR3 is built from 17 residues. CDR3 nucleotides: TGCGCCAGCAGCCAACGATTATCCAGGGGACCCGTGGGTGGCTACACCTTC. Its protein is CASSQRLSRGPVGGYTF.

J is TRBJ2-1 and V is TRBV3-1 (or the pseudogene TRBV3-2); 10 bases agree with TRBD2. Germline V CDR1 and CDR2: LGHDT, YNNKEL (reference sequence). This CDR3 has 17 residues. Trimming took 4 bases from V and 10 from J; bases not matched to a gene: 16. The CDR3 region is CASSLIRLAGLPGEQFF. The CDR3 DNA sequence: TGTGCCAGCAGCCTCATCCGACTAGCGGGCCTCCCGGGGGAGCAGTTCTTC.

This chain connects TRBV10-2 to TRBJ2-2; 12 bases agree with TRBD1. Looked up from germline, CDR1 is WSHSY and CDR2 is SAAADI. This CDR3 contains 18 residues. With 4 bases clipped from V and 4 bases from J, the junction kept 10 bases outside the gene matches. This CDR3 reads CASSGGQGARILTGELFF. CDR3 DNA sequence: TGCGCCAGCAGTGGGGGACAGGGGGCTAGAATCCTCACCGGGGAGCTGTTTTTT.

The chain carries TRBV28 and TRBJ1-1; D is undetermined. The CDR3 covers 14 residues. Germline V gives CDR1 MDHEN, CDR2 SYDVKM. Trimming removed 3 bases at V and 0 bases at J, with 8 bases between. The CDR3 region is CASSLLSMNTEAFF. The CDR3 DNA reads TGTGCCAGCAGTTTGTTATCTATGAACACTGAAGCTTTCTTT. Complete variable domain (other parts from reference TRBV28 and TRBJ1-1): DVKVTQSSRYLVKRTGEKVFLECVQDMDHENMFWYRQDPGLGLRLIYFSYDVKMKEKGDIPEGYSVSREKKERFSLILESASTNQTSMYLCASSLLSMNTEAFFGQGTRLTVV.

This clone was detected ten times or more. The V gene is TRBV2, the J gene TRBJ2-3, with TRBD2 matching 7 bases. The CDR3 has 15 residues. Germline CDR1 SNHLY, CDR2 FYNNEI. After removal of 3 bases from V and 3 bases from J, the junction contained 6 bases not matched to a gene. The CDR3: CASSDRGVGTDTQYF. For the CDR3, the DNA is TGTGCCAGCAGTGATCGGGGGGTAGGAACAGATACGCAGTATTTT.

This clone came up a few times. This chain joins TRBV3-1 (or the pseudogene TRBV3-2) and TRBJ2-7; 7 bases match TRBD2. Germline CDR1 and CDR2: LGHDT and YNNKEL (reference sequence). J was trimmed by 2 bases and V by 1 base; bases with no gene match: 5. CDR3 length equals 15 residues. The CDR3 bases are TGTGCCAGCAGCCAAGGGGCTAGCGGAACCTACGAGCAGTACTTC. This translates into CASSQGASGTYEQYF.

The gene calls are TRBV19 and TRBJ1-2; 8 nucleotides line up with TRBD1. J gave up 0 bases and V 9 bases, and 15 bases lay outside the gene matches. Germline loops: CDR1 LNHDA, CDR2 SQIVND (reference sequence). The length of the CDR3 is 17 residues. CDR3 residues: CASDSQTGTGPNYGYTF. CDR3 coding DNA: TGTGCCAGCGATTCTCAAACCGGGACAGGACCTAACTATGGCTACACCTTC.

The chain carries TRBV30 and TRBJ1-1; 9 bases fit TRBD1. Germline V gives CDR1 GTSNPN, CDR2 SVGIG (reference sequence). The CDR3 is made up of 14 amino acids. The trim removed 5 bases at V and 0 bases at J, leaving 4 bases unmatched. CDR3: CAWGTGLVNTEAFF. The CDR3 nucleotides read TGTGCCTGGGGGACAGGGTTGGTGAACACTGAAGCTTTCTTT.

V is TRBV11-2 and J is TRBJ1-2, with D uncertain. Trimming left V 6 bases short and J 5 bases short, with 22 bases between. Germline CDR1 is SGHAT and CDR2 is FQNNGV. The CDR3 covers 16 residues. For the CDR3, the DNA is TGTGCCAGCAGTTACCCCCGAGACCGGGGAGGATATGGCTACACCTTC. Protein sequence: CASSYPRDRGGYGYTF.

V gene TRBV7-8 combines with J gene TRBJ1-2; TRBD1 agrees at 7 bases. This CDR3 region has 13 residues. Trimming removed 5 bases from V and 4 bases from J; junction bases left unmatched: 4. The germline V gene encodes CDR1 SGHVS and CDR2 FQNEAQ. In DNA, the CDR3 is TGTGCCAGCAGCCCGGGACAGTTCTATGGCTACACCTTC. Its translation is CASSPGQFYGYTF.

The chain recombines TRBV19 with TRBJ1-5, with 7 bases fitting TRBD1. Germline assignment: CDR1 LNHDA and CDR2 SQIVND (reference sequence). With V trimmed by 5 bases and J by 7 bases, 14 bases remained unmatched. This CDR3 region has 16 residues. The CDR3: CASSQTRQGTRQPQHF. The CDR3 DNA reads as TGTGCCAGTAGTCAGACTAGACAGGGTACGCGACAGCCCCAGCATTTT.

V gene TRBV4-2 combines with J gene TRBJ1-1, with TRBD1 matching 11 bases. CDR3 length: 15 amino acids. Germline V gene data show CDR1 as LGHNA and CDR2 as YNFKEQ. With 3 bases clipped from V and 4 bases from J, the junction kept 4 bases outside the gene matches. As DNA, the CDR3 is TGTGCCAGCAGCCAGATTGGGACAGGGGGCACTGAAGCTTTCTTT. Translating gives CASSQIGTGGTEAFF.

The table lists this clone with a few counts. The chain joins TRBV27 to TRBJ1-5; no definite D call. V lost 6 bases and J 7 bases, leaving 16 bases between the germline ends. This CDR3 is built from 14 residues. Germline lookup yields CDR1 MNHEY and CDR2 SMNVEV (reference sequence). The CDR3 here is CASRREPQAQPQHF. The CDR3 DNA follows: TGTGCCAGCAGACGCGAACCTCAAGCGCAGCCCCAGCATTTT.

The J gene is TRBJ1-1, the V gene TRBV27; TRBD1 aligns across 10 bases. Per germline, CDR1 MNHEY and CDR2 SMNVEV (reference sequence). Trimming at V came to 6 bases and at J to 4 bases, leaving 11 bases not matched to a gene. The CDR3 runs to 16 residues. CDR3 nucleotide sequence: TGTGCCAGCAGCAAAGGACAGGGGGGGTCGACCACTGAAGCTTTCTTT. Its translation is CASSKGQGGSTTEAFF.

This clone has at least ten counts. The chain employs TRBV6-2 or TRBV6-3 and TRBJ2-1, with TRBD2 matching 8 bases. The CDR3 totals 18 residues. The germline CDR1 and CDR2 sequences are MNHEY and SVGEGT. J was trimmed by 3 bases and V by 4 bases; bases with no gene match: 14. CDR3 sequence (DNA): TGTGCCAGCAGTTCCTTCCCCGTCGGACTAGCAGGCTACAATGAGCAGTTCTTC. This codes for CASSSFPVGLAGYNEQFF.

This clone occurred a few times. The chain joins TRBV13 to TRBJ1-3; 7 bases align to TRBD1. This CDR3 has 15 amino acids. J was trimmed by 0 bases and V by 5 bases; bases with no gene match: 4. Germline V gene data show CDR1 as PRHDT and CDR2 as FYEKMQ (reference sequence). CDR3: CASSDRDSSGNTIYF. CDR3 nucleotides: TGTGCCAGCAGCGACCGGGACAGCTCTGGAAACACCATATATTTT.

This chain links TRBV30 with TRBJ1-1; 9 bases map to TRBD1. Germline assignment: CDR1 GTSNPN and CDR2 SVGIG (reference sequence). The CDR3 has 14 residues. The CDR3 region has the DNA TGTGCATCTAAATCGGACAGGGGAAAGACTGAAGCTTTCTTT. This gives the protein CASKSDRGKTEAFF. Combining the CDR3 with reference TRBV30 and TRBJ1-1 gives the whole variable domain SQTIHQWPATLVQPVGSPLSLECTVEGTSNPNLYWYRQAAGRGLQLLFYSVGIGQISSEVPQNLSASRPQDRQFILSSKKLLLSDSGFYLCASKSDRGKTEAFFGQGTRLTVV.